Following are 30 T cell receptor beta chains from one sample sequenced in a study of tumour-infiltrating T cells in Burkitt lymphoma. Repertoires were generated with immunoSEQ multiplex PCR, while TCRdb's copy carries only in-frame clones and drops some. The repertoire holds 46,000 or so clones, with roughly 30% as singletons. Source material: tumor tissue. These receptors were obtained from a human donor with Burkitt lymphoma.

The chain carries TRBV11-3 and TRBJ2-2, with D maybe TRBD1 (6 bases). Per the germline V gene, CDR1 is SGHNT and CDR2 is YENEEA. With 4 bases removed from V and 4 bases from J, the gap between germline ends came to 10 bases. CDR3 length: 14 amino acids. CDR3 DNA: TGTGCCAGCAGCTCGACAGGACGCACCGGGGAGCTGTTTTTT. This translates into CASSSTGRTGELFF.

The DNA for the CDR3 is TGTGCCAGCAGCCTAGGGCAGGGAGTAGGCTATGGCTACACCTTC. Its protein product is CASSLGQGVGYGYTF. V gene TRBV7-2 combines with J gene TRBJ1-2; D perhaps matches TRBD1 (5 bases). CDR3 length: 15 amino acids. V gave up 5 bases and J gave up 4 bases, with 17 bases separating them. The germline CDR1 and CDR2 sequences are SGHTA and FQGNSA.

This clone was counted between two and nine times. The CDR3, as DNA: TGTGCCAGCAGCTCGGGGACAGGATGGGGGTCCTACGAGCAGTACTTC. This translates into CASSSGTGWGSYEQYF. The chain couples TRBV7-6 to TRBJ2-7, with TRBD1 identical over 8 bases. V trimming: 4 bases; J trimming: 1 base; junction bases outside the gene matches: 9. CDR1 is SGHVS, CDR2 FNYEAQ, per germline. The CDR3 spans 16 residues.

J is TRBJ2-1 and V is TRBV6-4; D not resolved. Trimming left V 5 bases short and J 2 bases short, with 13 bases between. Germline lookup yields CDR1 MRHNA and CDR2 SNTAGT. This CDR3 is 15 amino acids long. CDR3 bases: TGTGCCAGCAGTCCAGGAGTAGGACCCTACAATGAGCAGTTCTTC. It is translated as CASSPGVGPYNEQFF.

This clone was found a few times. The chain uses TRBV2 and TRBJ2-3, with 7 nucleotides matching TRBD2. Germline V gene data show CDR1 as SNHLY and CDR2 as FYNNEI. Trimming at V came to 6 bases and at J to 2 bases, leaving 14 bases not matched to a gene. The CDR3 is 17 residues long. The CDR3 DNA reads as TGTGCCAGCAGGGCGGGGGTTACAAAATCGCCCACAGATACGCAGTATTTT. Residues: CASRAGVTKSPTDTQYF.

The genes are TRBV5-1 and TRBJ1-4; D perhaps matches TRBD1 (5 bases). Trimming cost V 0 bases and J 0 bases, with 9 bases left between them. Looked up from germline, CDR1 is SGHRS and CDR2 is YFSETQ. The CDR3 length is 16 residues. DNA of the CDR3: TGCGCCAGCAGCTTGGCAGGGCCGGCAACTAATGAAAAACTGTTTTTT. Protein: CASSLAGPATNEKLFF.

The V and J genes are TRBV7-8 and TRBJ2-7; unclear D gene. The CDR3 runs 12 residues. V was shortened by 5 bases and J by 4 bases, with 9 bases between the two germline ends. Germline-derived CDR1 and CDR2 are SGHVS and FQNEAQ. CDR3 loop: CASSPPRYEQYF. In DNA, the CDR3 is TGTGCCAGCAGCCCACCCCGGTACGAGCAGTACTTC.

This clone has more than one count but fewer than ten. This chain connects TRBV27 to TRBJ1-5; TRBD1 matches 7 bases. The junction had 6 bases not matched to a gene; V was cut back by 4 bases and J by 3 bases. Germline CDR1 reads MNHEY; CDR2 reads SMNVEV (reference sequence). This CDR3 region has 15 residues. The DNA of the CDR3 is TGTGCCAGCAGTTACATCGGGACAGACAATCAGCCCCAGCATTTT. This encodes CASSYIGTDNQPQHF.

This clone was observed a few times. V gene TRBV29-1 combines with J gene TRBJ2-7; no definite D call. The germline CDR1 and CDR2 sequences are SQVTM and ANQGSEA. V was clipped by 4 bases and J by 7 bases, with 17 bases between them. The CDR3 has 13 amino acids. CDR3: CSVGPQQVGEQYF. In nucleotides, the CDR3 is TGCAGCGTTGGGCCCCAGCAGGTTGGGGAGCAGTACTTC.

V usage is TRBV7-9 and J usage is TRBJ1-1; TRBD1 matches at 8 bases. CDR1 SEHNR and CDR2 FQNEAQ come from the germline V gene (reference sequence). This CDR3 is built from 15 residues. The V and J ends lost 5 bases and 5 bases, in that order; junction bases with no gene match: 10. CDR3 nucleotides: TGTGCCAGCAGCCCCAAGGACAGGGCGGGTACTGAAGCTTTCTTT. This translates into CASSPKDRAGTEAFF.

This rearrangement joins TRBV14 to TRBJ1-1; 9 bases match TRBD1. CDR3 length: 16 amino acids. Germline CDR1 is SGHDN and CDR2 is FVKESK. The J segment lost 1 base and the V segment lost 1 base, leaving 4 bases of the junction unmatched. The DNA for the CDR3 is TGTGCCAGCAGCCAAGTCGGGACAGGGTGGAACACTGAAGCTTTCTTT. As protein: CASSQVGTGWNTEAFF.

This clone was recorded a few times. The J gene is TRBJ1-3, the V gene TRBV12-5; D might be TRBD1 (5 bases). Trimming cost V 8 bases and J 2 bases, with 16 bases left between them. Germline V CDR1 and CDR2: LGHNT, FRNRAP. The CDR3 contains 15 residues. The CDR3 reads CASSSGAGTGNTIYF. In DNA form, the CDR3 reads TGTGCTAGTTCTTCCGGGGCAGGGACTGGAAACACCATATATTTT.

This clone was recorded a few times. The rearrangement links TRBV20-1 to TRBJ2-5; D is possibly TRBD1 or TRBD2 (5 bases each). There are 10 residues in the CDR3. Germline lookup yields CDR1 DFQATT and CDR2 SNEGSKA (reference sequence). The CDR3 loop is CSGAKETQYF. CDR3 nucleotide sequence: TGCAGCGGGGCTAAAGAGACCCAGTACTTC.

This clone has more than one count but fewer than ten. The gene calls are TRBV28 and TRBJ2-5; possibly TRBD1 or TRBD2 for D (6 bases each). CDR1 and CDR2 from the germline V gene are MDHEN and SYDVKM. V was cut by 2 bases and J by 3 bases, with 10 bases left in between. The CDR3 is 14 residues long. CDR3 residues: CASSLPGAEETQYF. DNA for the CDR3: TGTGCCAGCAGTTTACCGGGGGCGGAAGAGACCCAGTACTTC.

The V call is TRBV28, the J call TRBJ1-5, with 12 positions matching TRBD1. CDR3 size: 16 residues. CDR1 is MDHEN and CDR2 is SYDVKM in the germline V gene. The V segment lost 5 bases and the J segment 3 bases; nucleotides outside the gene matches: 5. The CDR3 reads CASSDRDRGPNQPQHF. The CDR3 nucleotides read TGTGCCAGCAGTGACCGGGACAGGGGGCCCAATCAGCCCCAGCATTTT.

This clone has more than one count but fewer than ten. Written as DNA, the CDR3 is TGTGCCAGCAGCTTAGCGGAGTTGGGCAGGGGCTACGAGCAGTACTTC. Translated, it gives CASSLAELGRGYEQYF. The rearrangement links TRBV7-8 to TRBJ2-7; a weak D match, TRBD1 (6 bases). The CDR3 length is 16 residues. V was pared by 0 bases and J by 3 bases, with 15 bases between. The germline V gene has CDR1 SGHVS and CDR2 FQNEAQ.

The genes are TRBV13 and TRBJ1-3; D not certain. The CDR3 consists of 14 residues. The V gene's germline CDR1 is PRHDT and CDR2 FYEKMQ (reference sequence). Between the trimmed V and J ends, which lost 0 bases and 0 bases, there was a span of 3 bases. Here the CDR3 DNA reads TGTGCCAGCAGCTTAGGGGGCTCTGGAAACACCATATATTTT. Amino acids: CASSLGGSGNTIYF.

V is TRBV15 and J is TRBJ2-2; TRBD2 matches at 9 bases. The CDR3 is 15 amino acids. Germline CDR1 and CDR2: LNHNV and YYDKDF (reference sequence). Trimming cost V 0 bases and J 6 bases; bases outside gene matches: 2. This CDR3 is CATSRERGGSGELFF. The CDR3 nucleotides are TGTGCCACCAGCAGAGAGCGGGGGGGCTCCGGGGAGCTGTTTTTT.

In this sample, this clone turned up a few times. V usage is TRBV6-6 and J usage is TRBJ2-7; weak D call: TRBD1 (5 bases). Trimming stripped 6 bases from V and 4 bases from J, with 7 bases between. From germline, CDR1 is MNHNY and CDR2 SVGAGI (reference sequence). The CDR3 spans 11 residues. The CDR3 DNA is TGTGCCAGCAGAAGACAGTACGAGCAGTACTTC. This gives the protein CASRRQYEQYF.

This clone was recorded a few times. V is TRBV5-6 and J is TRBJ1-1, with D uncertain. Germline lookup yields CDR1 SGHDT and CDR2 YYEEEE. Trimming left V 4 bases short and J 1 base short, with 11 bases between. This CDR3 has 14 amino acids. CDR3 DNA: TGTGCCAGCAGCCCGACCCCAGCGAACACTGAAGCTTTCTTT. Protein: CASSPTPANTEAFF.

There are a few counts of this clone. The chain uses TRBV27 and TRBJ1-2; a possible D gene is TRBD1 (5 bases). This CDR3 spans 15 amino acids. Germline values: CDR1 MNHEY, CDR2 SMNVEV (reference sequence). Trimming cost V 3 bases and J 3 bases, with 14 bases left between them. Here the CDR3 DNA reads TGTGCCAGCAGTTTCTCCGGGGGAGGGCACTATGGCTACACCTTC. This encodes CASSFSGGGHYGYTF.

This clone was counted between two and nine times. The genes are TRBV6-1 and TRBJ2-2; D is perhaps TRBD1 (6 bases). V gave up 6 bases and J gave up 5 bases, with 10 bases separating them. The CDR3 is made up of 13 amino acids. Germline-derived CDR1 and CDR2 are MNHNS and SASEGT. CDR3 sequence (DNA): TGTGCCAGCAGATACGGGACAACCGGGGAGCTGTTTTTT. This codes for CASRYGTTGELFF.

The chain combines TRBV9 with TRBJ2-7; D possibly matches TRBD1 or TRBD2 (5 bases each). Germline CDR1 is SGDLS and CDR2 is YYNGEE. V was clipped by 7 bases and J by 3 bases, with 20 bases between them. The CDR3 is made up of 15 amino acids. The CDR3 region has the DNA TGTGCCAGCGGCTCTCAGTGGGGGACGAACTACGAGCAGTACTTC. Translated, it gives CASGSQWGTNYEQYF. Complete variable domain (other parts from reference TRBV9 and TRBJ2-7): DSGVTQTPKHLITATGQRVTLRCSPRSGDLSVYWYQQSLDQGLQFLIQYYNGEERAKGNILERFSAQQFPDLHSELNLSSLELGDSALYFCASGSQWGTNYEQYFGPGTRLTVT.

V usage is TRBV13 and J usage is TRBJ2-1, with 13 bases fitting TRBD2. V was clipped by 4 bases and J by 7 bases; unmatched bases: 16. Looked up from germline, CDR1 is PRHDT and CDR2 is FYEKMQ (reference sequence). This CDR3 is 19 amino acids long. CDR3 protein: CASSSLRTSGGTPPNEQFF. The CDR3 bases are TGTGCCAGCAGCTCCCTACGGACTAGCGGGGGCACCCCCCCAAATGAGCAGTTCTTC.

This chain uses TRBV28 with TRBJ1-2, with D perhaps matching TRBD1 (5 bases). V was trimmed by 8 bases and J by 8 bases, leaving 12 bases between them. CDR1 is MDHEN and CDR2 is SYDVKM in the germline V gene. The CDR3 is 11 amino acids. CDR3 DNA: TGTGCCAGCGCGACAGTACGGGGCTACACCTTC. Its translation: CASATVRGYTF.

This clone has a single count. The rearrangement links TRBV11-2 to TRBJ1-6, with 9 nucleotides matching TRBD1. After removal of 5 bases from V and 10 bases from J, the junction contained 6 bases not matched to a gene. Germline CDR1 SGHAT, CDR2 FQNNGV. The CDR3 runs to 14 residues. CDR3 coding DNA: TGTGCCAGCAGCAGGGACAGGGCAGGCTCACCCCTCCACTTT. Its protein is CASSRDRAGSPLHF.

The rearrangement links TRBV5-6 to TRBJ2-5, with 10 positions matching TRBD1. The junction had 5 bases not matched to a gene; V was cut back by 5 bases and J by 1 base. CDR1 is SGHDT, CDR2 YYEEEE, per germline. The CDR3 sequence is 15 residues long. The CDR3 here is CASSQDRGLQETQYF. CDR3 in DNA: TGTGCCAGCAGTCAAGACAGGGGGCTCCAAGAGACCCAGTACTTC. The whole variable domain, filled in from reference TRBV5-6 and TRBJ2-5, reads DAGVTQSPTHLIKTRGQQVTLRCSPKSGHDTVSWYQQALGQGPQFIFQYYEEEERQRGNFPDRFSGHQFPNYSSELNVNALLLGDSALYLCASSQDRGLQETQYFGPGTRLLVL.

The chain employs TRBV7-9 and TRBJ1-2, with D perhaps TRBD1 (5 bases). V shed 4 bases and J shed 3 bases, with 9 bases lying between them. Germline CDR1 and CDR2: SEHNR and FQNEAQ (reference sequence). This CDR3 region has 13 residues. CDR3 DNA sequence: TGTGCCAGCAGCTCCCTGACAGACTATGGCTACACCTTC. Amino acid sequence: CASSSLTDYGYTF.

This clone was observed a single time. The rearrangement links TRBV7-2 to TRBJ2-2; no reliable D call. Trimming left V 6 bases short and J 6 bases short, with 8 bases between. Germline assignment: CDR1 SGHTA and CDR2 FQGNSA. The CDR3 length is 12 residues. The CDR3 here is CASRRAPGELFF. The CDR3 DNA follows: TGTGCCAGCAGGCGAGCTCCCGGGGAGCTGTTTTTT.

This clone appeared a few times. The chain has TRBV29-1 and TRBJ2-1; 9 positions agree with TRBD1. The germline CDR1 and CDR2 sequences are SQVTM and ANQGSEA. V shed 5 bases and J 4 bases; nucleotides not matched to a gene: 12. The length of the CDR3 is 16 residues. The CDR3 protein is CSVPKSGTGTYNEQFF. Written as DNA, the CDR3 is TGCAGCGTTCCTAAATCCGGGACAGGGACTTACAATGAGCAGTTCTTC.